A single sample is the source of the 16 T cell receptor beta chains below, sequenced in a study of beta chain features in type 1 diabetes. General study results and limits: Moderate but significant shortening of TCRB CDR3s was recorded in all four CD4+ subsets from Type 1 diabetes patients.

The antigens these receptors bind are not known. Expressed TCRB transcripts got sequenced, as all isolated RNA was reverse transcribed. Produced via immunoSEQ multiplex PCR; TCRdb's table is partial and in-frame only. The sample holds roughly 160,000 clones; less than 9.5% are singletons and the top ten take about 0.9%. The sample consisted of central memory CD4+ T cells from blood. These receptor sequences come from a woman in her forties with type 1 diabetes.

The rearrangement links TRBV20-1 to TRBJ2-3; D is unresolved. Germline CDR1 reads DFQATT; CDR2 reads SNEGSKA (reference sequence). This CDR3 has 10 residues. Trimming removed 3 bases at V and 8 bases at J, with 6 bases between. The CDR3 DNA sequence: TGCAGTGCTAGGGGCGCTACGCAGTATTTT. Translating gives CSARGATQYF.

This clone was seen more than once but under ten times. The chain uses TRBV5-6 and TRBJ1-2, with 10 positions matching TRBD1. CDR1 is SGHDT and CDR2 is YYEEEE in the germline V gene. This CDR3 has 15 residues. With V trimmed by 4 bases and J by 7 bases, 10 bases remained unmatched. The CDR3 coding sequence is TGTGCCAGCAGCCCTGGACAGGGGGTGGATCTTGGCTACACCTTC. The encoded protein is CASSPGQGVDLGYTF.

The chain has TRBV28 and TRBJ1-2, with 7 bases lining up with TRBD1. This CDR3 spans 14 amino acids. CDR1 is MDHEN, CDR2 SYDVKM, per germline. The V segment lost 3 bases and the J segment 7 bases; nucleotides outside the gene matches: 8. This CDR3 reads CASSLGQLFSGYTF. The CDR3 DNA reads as TGTGCCAGCAGTTTGGGACAGTTATTTAGTGGCTACACCTTC.

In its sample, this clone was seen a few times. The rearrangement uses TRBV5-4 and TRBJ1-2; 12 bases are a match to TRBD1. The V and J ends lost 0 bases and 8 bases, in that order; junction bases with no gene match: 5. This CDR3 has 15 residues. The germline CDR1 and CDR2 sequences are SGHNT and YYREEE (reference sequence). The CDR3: CASSLEGTGGRGYTF. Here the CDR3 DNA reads TGTGCCAGCAGCTTGGAAGGGACAGGGGGCCGGGGCTACACCTTC.

The CDR3 sequence: CASSYWSSYNEQFF. The CDR3 DNA sequence: TGTGCCAGCAGCTACTGGAGCTCCTACAATGAGCAGTTCTTC. The rearrangement joins TRBV5-4 to TRBJ2-1; D unresolved. Germline CDR1 and CDR2: SGHNT and YYREEE (reference sequence). V was clipped by 3 bases and J by 0 bases, with 7 bases between them. CDR3 length equals 14 residues.

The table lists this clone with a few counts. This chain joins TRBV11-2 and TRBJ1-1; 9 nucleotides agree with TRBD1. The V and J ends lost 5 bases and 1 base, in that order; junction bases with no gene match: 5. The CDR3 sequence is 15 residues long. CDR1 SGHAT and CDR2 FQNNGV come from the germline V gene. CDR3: CASSDRGTANTEAFF. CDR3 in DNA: TGTGCCAGCAGCGACAGGGGGACAGCGAACACTGAAGCTTTCTTT.

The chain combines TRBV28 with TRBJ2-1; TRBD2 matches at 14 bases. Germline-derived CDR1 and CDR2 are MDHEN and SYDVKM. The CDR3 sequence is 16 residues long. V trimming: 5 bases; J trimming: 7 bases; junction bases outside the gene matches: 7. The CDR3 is CASSPGTSGSGNEQFF. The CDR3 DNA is TGTGCCAGCAGTCCGGGGACTAGCGGGAGTGGGAATGAGCAGTTCTTC.

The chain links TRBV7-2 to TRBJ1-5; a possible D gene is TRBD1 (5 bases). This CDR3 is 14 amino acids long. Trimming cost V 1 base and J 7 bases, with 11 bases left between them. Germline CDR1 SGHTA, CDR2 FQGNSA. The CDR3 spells CASSLGGSGQPQHF. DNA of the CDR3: TGTGCCAGCAGCTTAGGGGGCAGCGGGCAGCCCCAGCATTTT.

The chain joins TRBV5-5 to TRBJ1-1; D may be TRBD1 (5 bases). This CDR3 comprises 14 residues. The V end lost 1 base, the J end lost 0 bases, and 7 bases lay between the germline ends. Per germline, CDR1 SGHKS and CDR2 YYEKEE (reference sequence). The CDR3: CASSLTGMNTEAFF. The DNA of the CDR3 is TGTGCCAGCAGCTTGACAGGAATGAACACTGAAGCTTTCTTT. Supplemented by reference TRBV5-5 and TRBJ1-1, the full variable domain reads DAGVTQSPTHLIKTRGQQVTLRCSPISGHKSVSWYQQVLGQGPQFIFQYYEKEERGRGNFPDRFSARQFPNYSSELNVNALLLGDSALYLCASSLTGMNTEAFFGQGTRLTVV.

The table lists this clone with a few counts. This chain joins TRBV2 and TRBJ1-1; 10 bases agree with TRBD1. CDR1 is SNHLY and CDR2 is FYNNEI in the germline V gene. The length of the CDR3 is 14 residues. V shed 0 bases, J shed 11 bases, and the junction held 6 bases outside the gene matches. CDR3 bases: TGTGCCAGCAGTGAAGCAATGGGACAGGGGAGGGCTTTCTTT. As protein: CASSEAMGQGRAFF.

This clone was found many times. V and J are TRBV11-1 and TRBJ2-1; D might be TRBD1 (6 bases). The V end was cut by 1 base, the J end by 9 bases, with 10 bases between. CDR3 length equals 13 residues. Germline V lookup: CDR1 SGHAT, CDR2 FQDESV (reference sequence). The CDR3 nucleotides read TGTGCCAGCAGCTTAGTACAGGGACGTGAGCAGTTCTTC. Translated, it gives CASSLVQGREQFF.

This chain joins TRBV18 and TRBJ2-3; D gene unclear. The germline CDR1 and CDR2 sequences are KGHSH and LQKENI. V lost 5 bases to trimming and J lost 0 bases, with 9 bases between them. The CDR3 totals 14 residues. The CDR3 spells CASSNRSSTDTQYF. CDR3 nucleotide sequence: TGTGCCAGCTCAAACCGGTCTAGCACAGATACGCAGTATTTT.

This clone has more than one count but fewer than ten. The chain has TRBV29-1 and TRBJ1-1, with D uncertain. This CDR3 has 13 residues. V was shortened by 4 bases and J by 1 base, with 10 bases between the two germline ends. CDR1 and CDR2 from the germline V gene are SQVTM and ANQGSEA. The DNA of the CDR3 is TGCAGCGTTGGGATACAGCAGAACACTGAAGCTTTCTTT. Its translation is CSVGIQQNTEAFF.

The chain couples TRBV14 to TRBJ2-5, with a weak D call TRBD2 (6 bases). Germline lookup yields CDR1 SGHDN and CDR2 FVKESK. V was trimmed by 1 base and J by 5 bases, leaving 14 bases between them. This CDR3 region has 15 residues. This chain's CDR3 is CASSQAGAGGETQYF. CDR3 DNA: TGTGCCAGCAGCCAAGCAGGAGCTGGGGGGGAGACCCAGTACTTC.

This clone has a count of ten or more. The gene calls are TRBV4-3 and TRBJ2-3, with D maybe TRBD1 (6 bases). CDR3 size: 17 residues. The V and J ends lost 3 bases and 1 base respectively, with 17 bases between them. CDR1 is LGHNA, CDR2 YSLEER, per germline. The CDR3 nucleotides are TGCGCCAGCAGCCAGGAACTCACAGGGAGTGGCACAGATACGCAGTATTTT. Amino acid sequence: CASSQELTGSGTDTQYF.

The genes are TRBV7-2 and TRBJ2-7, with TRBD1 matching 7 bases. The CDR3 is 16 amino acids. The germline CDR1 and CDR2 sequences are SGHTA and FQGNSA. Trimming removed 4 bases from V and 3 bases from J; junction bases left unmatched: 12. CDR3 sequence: CASSSVGTVAGYEQYF. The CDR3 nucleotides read TGTGCCAGCAGCTCAGTAGGGACAGTTGCTGGCTACGAGCAGTACTTC.